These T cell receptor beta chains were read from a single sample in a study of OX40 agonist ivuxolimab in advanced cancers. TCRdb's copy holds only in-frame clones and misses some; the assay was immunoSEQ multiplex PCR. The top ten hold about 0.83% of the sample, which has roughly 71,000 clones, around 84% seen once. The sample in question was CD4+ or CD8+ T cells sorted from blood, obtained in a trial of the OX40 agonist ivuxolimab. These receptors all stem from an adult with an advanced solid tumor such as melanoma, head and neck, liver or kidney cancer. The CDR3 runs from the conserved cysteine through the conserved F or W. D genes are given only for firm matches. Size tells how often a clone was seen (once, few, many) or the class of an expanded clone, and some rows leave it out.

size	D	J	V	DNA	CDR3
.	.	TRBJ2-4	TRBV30	TGTGCCTGGAGTGTAGGCAGGGGTTGGGGGGCCAAAAACATTCAGTACTTC	CAWSVGRGWGAKNIQYF
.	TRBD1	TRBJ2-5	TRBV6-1	TGTGCCAGCAGTGATTTTGGGACAGGGGGCGTAGAGACCCAGTACTTC	CASSDFGTGGVETQYF
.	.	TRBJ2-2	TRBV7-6	TGTGCCAGCAGCGGTAACACCGGGGAGCTGTTTTTT	CASSGNTGELFF
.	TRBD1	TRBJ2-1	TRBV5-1	TGCGCCAGCAGCCTGTATTCAGGGGGCGCCTACAATGAGCAGTTCTTC	CASSLYSGGAYNEQFF
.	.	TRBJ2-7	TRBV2	TGTGCCAGCAGCCTAGAGACATATTACGAGCAGTACTTC	CASSLETYYEQYF
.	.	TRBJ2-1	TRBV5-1	TGCGCCAGCAGCTTGGAGGGAGGAGCCTCCTACAATGAGCAGTTCTTC	CASSLEGGASYNEQFF
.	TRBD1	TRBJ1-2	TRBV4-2	TGTGCCAGCAGCCTCGGGACAGACTATGGCTACACCTTC	CASSLGTDYGYTF
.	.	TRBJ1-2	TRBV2	TGTGCCAGCAGTGAAAGGGGGGAGGGCTACACCTTC	CASSERGEGYTF
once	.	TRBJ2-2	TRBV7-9	TGTGCCAGCAGCTTTCTGGCGGTTAACACCGGGGAGCTGTTTTTT	CASSFLAVNTGELFF
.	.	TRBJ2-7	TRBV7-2	TGTGCCAGCAGTATAAACTCCTACGAGCAGTACTTC	CASSINSYEQYF
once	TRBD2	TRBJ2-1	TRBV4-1	TGCGCCAGCAGCCCGACCCCAGCGGGAGGGTACAATGAGCAGTTCTTC	CASSPTPAGGYNEQFF
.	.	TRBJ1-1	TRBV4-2	TGTGCCAGCAGCCTATCCGACGGCGAAGCTTTCTTT	CASSLSDGEAFF
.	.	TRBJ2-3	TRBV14	TGTGCCAGCAGCCAAGTGGAGAGCACAGATACACAGTATTTT	CASSQVESTDTQYF
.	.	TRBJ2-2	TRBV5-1	TGCGCCAGCACCACATCGACCGCGAACACCGGGGAGCTGTTTTTT	CASTTSTANTGELFF
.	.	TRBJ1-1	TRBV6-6	TGTGCCACCCAGTTTCAACCGAACACTGAAGCTTTCTTT	CATQFQPNTEAFF
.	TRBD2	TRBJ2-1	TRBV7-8	TGTGCCAGCAGCTTACTAGCGGGAGATGTAAATGAGCAGTTCTTC	CASSLLAGDVNEQFF
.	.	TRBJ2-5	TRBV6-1	TGTGCCAGCAGTGAAGCGCTTCCCGGGACGGGCCAAGAGACCCAGTACTTC	CASSEALPGTGQETQYF
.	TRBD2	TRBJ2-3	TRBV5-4	TGTGCCAGCCGCGCTCCGGGGGGGGTCACAGATACGCAGTATTTT	CASRAPGGVTDTQYF
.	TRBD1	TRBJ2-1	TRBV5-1	TGCGCCAGCAAACAGGGGAATGGGGATGAGCAGTTCTTC	CASKQGNGDEQFF
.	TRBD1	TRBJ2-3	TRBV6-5	TGTGCCAGCAGTTACTCGGGGACAGGGTTGGTGGATACGCAGTATTTT	CASSYSGTGLVDTQYF
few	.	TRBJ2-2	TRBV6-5	TGTGCCAGCAGTAGTCCCTACACCGGGGAGCTGTTTTTT	CASSSPYTGELFF
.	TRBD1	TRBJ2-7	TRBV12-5	TGTGCTAGTCGTTTGGGCGGGACAGGGGGCCACGAGCAGTACTTC	CASRLGGTGGHEQYF
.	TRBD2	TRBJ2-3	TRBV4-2	TGTGCCAGCAGCCAAGAACAGCGGGGGATCACAGATACGCAGTATTTT	CASSQEQRGITDTQYF
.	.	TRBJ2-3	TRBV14	TGTGCCAGCAGCCAAGTGGAGAGCACAGATACGCAGTATTTT	CASSQVESTDTQYF
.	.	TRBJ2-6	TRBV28	TGTGCCAGCAGTTATTCCCCCGTCGTCCTGACTTTC	CASSYSPVVLTF
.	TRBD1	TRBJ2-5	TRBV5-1	TGCGCCAGCAGCTCCCAGCCAGGGGGAGAGACCCAGTACTTC	CASSSQPGGETQYF
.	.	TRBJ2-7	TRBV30	TGTGCCTGGAGAGGAACCTACGAGCAGTACTTC	CAWRGTYEQYF
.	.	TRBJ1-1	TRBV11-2	TGTGCCAGCAGCTTAAGGGGCCAGGGCGCTTTCTTT	CASSLRGQGAFF